Each of the 15 T cell receptor beta chains below was sequenced from the same sample in a study of T cell repertoires in cytomegalovirus infection. Each CDR3 protein is one row after TCRdb ran MiXCR on the reads. The repertoire consists of almost 550,000 distinct CDR3 sequences, with about 15% occurring once and the leading ten covering more than 20%. Material: CD8+ T cells from PBMCs. Receptor source: a human donor in good health (CMV status not recorded). Some clones in this sample may be carry-over from other donors' samples.

This clonotype occurred a few times. The rearrangement uses TRBV24-1 and TRBJ2-1, with 9 bases that match TRBD1. The CDR3 consists of 17 residues. The germline V gene encodes CDR1 KGHDR and CDR2 SFDVKD. The V gene end was trimmed by 3 bases and the J gene end by 0 bases; junction bases not matched to a gene: 5. The CDR3 region is CATSDITGGFSYNEQFF. The CDR3 nucleotides are TGTGCCACCAGTGATATCACAGGGGGCTTCTCCTACAATGAGCAGTTCTTC.

The chain couples TRBV9 to TRBJ2-7, with D perhaps matching TRBD1 (6 bases). V lost 3 bases to trimming and J lost 1 base, with 14 bases between them. Germline CDR1 reads SGDLS; CDR2 reads YYNGEE. This CDR3 is built from 15 residues. DNA of the CDR3: TGTGCCAGCAGCGCCGAGGACAGCTTTTCCTACGAGCAGTACTTC. Encoded protein: CASSAEDSFSYEQYF.

Ten or more counts support this clonotype. The junction differs from germline at one of its ends, possibly a read error. CDR3 region: CASSLAGPGGDF. CDR3 nucleotides: TGTGCCAGCAGCTTAGCGGGCCCAGGGGGGGATTTT. V and J are TRBV7-2 and TRBJ2-3; D tentatively fits TRBD1 or TRBD2 (7 bases each). The CDR3 length is 12 residues. CDR1 and CDR2 (germline): SGHTA, FQGNSA.

This clonotype was observed a handful of times. The gene calls are TRBV24-1 and TRBJ2-1; D might be TRBD2 (5 bases). Germline V gene data show CDR1 as KGHDR and CDR2 as SFDVKD. The length of the CDR3 is 13 residues. The V end lost 9 bases, the J end lost 6 bases, and 14 bases lay between the germline ends. The CDR3 is CATSSWELNEQFF. CDR3 nucleotide sequence: TGTGCCACCTCCTCTTGGGAGCTCAATGAGCAGTTCTTC.

CDR3 protein: CASSVDGGTDTQYF. In DNA form, the CDR3 reads TGTGCCAGCAGTGTGGACGGGGGGACCGATACGCAGTATTTT. The chain carries TRBV2 and TRBJ2-3; 7 bases fit TRBD2. The CDR3 spans 14 residues. V trimming: 4 bases; J trimming: 6 bases; junction bases outside the gene matches: 7. CDR1 and CDR2 (germline): SNHLY, FYNNEI.

This clonotype was observed a few times. The rearrangement links TRBV27 to TRBJ1-2; TRBD1 matches at 7 bases. Germline values: CDR1 MNHEY, CDR2 SMNVEV (reference sequence). The CDR3 has 13 residues. Trimming took 7 bases from V and 5 from J; bases not matched to a gene: 7. The DNA of the CDR3 is TGTGCCAGCAAAAAGGGACAGTGGTATGGCTACACCTTC. It encodes CASKKGQWYGYTF.

In its sample, this clonotype was seen a few times. The chain employs TRBV19 and TRBJ2-7; D gene unclear. The CDR3 is 12 residues long. V lost 2 bases and J lost 5, with 7 bases in between. The V gene's germline CDR1 is LNHDA and CDR2 SQIVND (reference sequence). The chain's CDR3 is CASSISGNEQYF. The CDR3 DNA follows: TGTGCCAGTAGTATATCGGGTAACGAGCAGTACTTC.

The chain recombines TRBV20-1 with TRBJ2-3; 9 bases are shared with TRBD2. The V and J ends lost 6 bases and 2 bases, in that order; junction bases with no gene match: 9. There are 15 residues in the CDR3. Germline V gene sequence: CDR1 DFQATT, CDR2 SNEGSKA (reference sequence). The CDR3 coding sequence is TGCAGTGCCCCCAGGGAGCGGGGGGACACAGATACGCAGTATTTT. Residues: CSAPRERGDTDTQYF.

This clonotype was seen repeatedly, ten times or more. This sequence joins TRBV7-6 and TRBJ2-1; TRBD2 matches at 10 bases. CDR1 is SGHVS, CDR2 FNYEAQ, per germline. There are 15 residues in the CDR3. Losses at the gene ends were 5 bases for V and 7 bases for J; bases not matched to a gene: 8. CDR3 sequence reads: CASSPSGGAWNEQFF. The CDR3 DNA sequence: TGTGCCAGCAGCCCAAGCGGGGGGGCCTGGAATGAGCAGTTCTTC.

The sample holds many counts of this clonotype. The CDR3 bases are TGTGCCAGCAGTTACTCAGGGCAGATGAACACTGAAGCTTTCTTT. Translated, it gives CASSYSGQMNTEAFF. This sequence joins TRBV6-5 and TRBJ1-1, with unresolved D. Germline CDR1 reads MNHEY; CDR2 reads SVGAGI. The V end lost 0 bases, the J end lost 0 bases, and 8 bases lay between the germline ends. CDR3 length equals 15 residues.

This clonotype appeared many times. The V gene is TRBV5-1, the J gene TRBJ2-5; 8 bases map to TRBD1. The CDR3 totals 13 residues. Germline loops: CDR1 SGHRS, CDR2 YFSETQ. V dropped 5 bases and J dropped 5; count of bases not matched to a gene: 5. The CDR3: CASRWRQGETQYF. CDR3 DNA: TGCGCCAGCAGGTGGAGACAGGGGGAGACCCAGTACTTC.

This clonotype has at least ten counts. V is TRBV27 and J is TRBJ2-1; a weak D match, TRBD1 (6 bases). Trimming pared 4 bases from V and 9 bases from J, leaving 13 bases between. Germline CDR1 and CDR2: MNHEY and SMNVEV (reference sequence). This CDR3 region has 13 residues. The CDR3 DNA is TGTGCCAGCAGTTCATTACAGGGTTTTGAGCAGTTCTTC. This translates into CASSSLQGFEQFF.

This rearrangement joins TRBV18 to TRBJ2-1; TRBD1 matches at 8 bases. After removal of 10 bases from V and 1 base from J, the junction contained 3 bases not matched to a gene. The CDR3 loop spans 13 amino acids. Per germline, CDR1 KGHSH and CDR2 LQKENI. This chain's CDR3 is CATRTGSYNEQFF. CDR3 DNA sequence: TGTGCCACCCGGACAGGGTCCTACAATGAGCAGTTCTTC.

This clonotype was recorded at least ten times. This chain joins TRBV7-9 and TRBJ1-1; D ambiguous. Trimming shortened V by 6 bases and J by 0 bases, and 5 bases separated the two germline ends. The CDR3 loop spans 12 amino acids. The germline CDR1 and CDR2 sequences are SEHNR and FQNEAQ (reference sequence). The CDR3 loop reads CASRPMNTEAFF. CDR3 DNA: TGTGCCAGCAGACCTATGAACACTGAAGCTTTCTTT.

This clonotype was recorded at least ten times. The rearrangement links TRBV7-9 to TRBJ1-2, with 7 bases identical to TRBD1. The germline CDR1 and CDR2 sequences are SEHNR and FQNEAQ (reference sequence). The CDR3 is 14 amino acids. The J segment lost 6 bases and the V segment lost 5 bases, leaving 9 bases of the junction unmatched. The CDR3 DNA reads TGTGCCAGCAGCCGGGGACAGTCCTTTGATGGCTACACCTTC. Protein product: CASSRGQSFDGYTF.